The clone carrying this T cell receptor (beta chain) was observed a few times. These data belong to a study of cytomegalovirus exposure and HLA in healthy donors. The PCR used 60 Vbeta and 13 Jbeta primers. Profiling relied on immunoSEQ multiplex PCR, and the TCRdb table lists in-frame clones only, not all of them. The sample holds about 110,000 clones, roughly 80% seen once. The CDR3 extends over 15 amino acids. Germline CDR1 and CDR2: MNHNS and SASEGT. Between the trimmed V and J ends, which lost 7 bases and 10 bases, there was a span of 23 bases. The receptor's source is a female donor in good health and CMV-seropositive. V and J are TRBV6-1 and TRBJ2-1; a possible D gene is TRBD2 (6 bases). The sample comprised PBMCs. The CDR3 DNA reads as TGTGCCAGCAAAGAGGGTATTCTGGGACTCGCCGAGCAGTTCTTC. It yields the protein CASKEGILGLAEQFF.